This T cell receptor beta chain came from a study of cytomegalovirus exposure and HLA in healthy donors. PCR used 60 Vbeta primers and 13 Jbeta primers. The protocol was immunoSEQ multiplex PCR, while the TCRdb copy is restricted to in-frame clones and leaves out a portion. The sample yields 60,000 to 70,000 clones, around three quarters seen once. General study points: Certain sequence variants were highly shared and formed a cluster, and this cluster was likely a sequencing artifact. A missense variant in DCLRE1C was later tied to TCR beta V- and J-gene trimming.

Regarding this clone: Its antigen remains unidentified.

V shed 5 bases and J 4 bases; nucleotides not matched to a gene: 7. The CDR3 is 14 residues long. The germline CDR1 and CDR2 sequences are GTSNPN and SVGIG (reference sequence). Sequencing used PBMCs. The chain has TRBV30 and TRBJ2-7; TRBD2 agrees at 11 bases. This clonotype was sampled from a woman aged 25 to 39 in good health and CMV-seronegative. This CDR3 is CAWARLAGGYEQYF. Written as DNA, the CDR3 is TGTGCCTGGGCGAGGCTAGCGGGAGGATACGAGCAGTACTTC.